Below are 10 T cell receptor beta chains sequenced from a single sample in a study of blood T cell repertoires in COVID-19. Clones were read by immunoSEQ multiplex PCR, and TCRdb kept only the in-frame ones, dropping some. The data contain some 59,000 clones, around 77% of them seen just once; the ten biggest clones take up less than 25%. Specimen: peripheral blood. Receptors originate from a man of 80 years or more with active or convalescent COVID-19.

This rearrangement joins TRBV5-4 to TRBJ2-2; 13 positions agree with TRBD2. The CDR3 has 18 amino acids. J gave up 2 bases and V 2 bases, and 6 bases lay outside the gene matches. CDR1 and CDR2 (germline): SGHNT, YYREEE (reference sequence). Written as DNA, the CDR3 is TGTGCCAGCAGCTTACCGGGACTAGCGGGATTAAACACCGGGGAGCTGTTTTTT. As protein: CASSLPGLAGLNTGELFF. Full variable domain (rest looked up from reference TRBV5-4 and TRBJ2-2): ETGVTQSPTHLIKTRGQQVTLRCSSQSGHNTVSWYQQALGQGPQFIFQYYREEENGRGNFPPRFSGLQFPNYSSELNVNALELDDSALYLCASSLPGLAGLNTGELFFGEGSRLTVL.

The chain carries TRBV7-9 and TRBJ2-2; possible D gene TRBD1, 5 bases. CDR3 length: 15 amino acids. With 2 bases removed from V and 7 bases from J, the gap between germline ends came to 14 bases. In germline, CDR1 is SEHNR, CDR2 FQNEAQ (reference sequence). CDR3 nucleotides: TGTGCCAGCAGCTTATATGCAGGGCCCAACGGGGAGCTGTTTTTT. This gives the protein CASSLYAGPNGELFF.

The chain carries TRBV10-1 and TRBJ2-5, with 9 bases that match TRBD1. The CDR3 loop spans 15 amino acids. The V gene end was trimmed by 3 bases and the J gene end by 1 base; junction bases not matched to a gene: 3. Germline V lookup: CDR1 WNHNN, CDR2 SYGVQD (reference sequence). CDR3 loop: CASSERTGAQETQYF. The DNA for the CDR3 is TGCGCCAGCAGTGAACGGACAGGGGCCCAAGAGACCCAGTACTTC.

The chain has TRBV7-2 and TRBJ2-7; 10 nucleotides line up with TRBD2. Trimming cost V 4 bases and J 4 bases; bases outside gene matches: 7. The germline V gene encodes CDR1 SGHTA and CDR2 FQGNSA. CDR3 length equals 15 residues. The CDR3 sequence: CASSSPGLASYEQYF. DNA for the CDR3: TGTGCCAGCAGCTCGCCGGGACTAGCGAGTTACGAGCAGTACTTC.

V gene TRBV15 combines with J gene TRBJ2-1; 7 bases map to TRBD2. This CDR3 is 13 amino acids long. Germline V gene lookup returns CDR1 LNHNV and CDR2 YYDKDF (reference sequence). Trimming took 6 bases from V and 7 from J; bases not matched to a gene: 6. DNA for the CDR3: TGTGCCACCAGTGAGGGGCGGGGGAATGAGCAGTTCTTC. Translation: CATSEGRGNEQFF.

The count of this clone is one. V usage is TRBV5-1 and J usage is TRBJ2-7, with 8 bases lining up with TRBD2. J was trimmed by 5 bases and V by 4 bases; bases with no gene match: 11. This CDR3 is 15 amino acids long. Germline CDR1 reads SGHRS; CDR2 reads YFSETQ. This chain's CDR3 is CASSLAVAGTHEQYF. CDR3 coding DNA: TGCGCCAGCAGCCTCGCGGTAGCGGGGACCCACGAGCAGTACTTC.

The rearrangement links TRBV12-5 to TRBJ2-3; 9 bases align to TRBD2. V was clipped by 0 bases and J by 8 bases; unmatched bases: 9. CDR3 length: 16 amino acids. Germline CDR1 is LGHNT and CDR2 is FRNRAP. As DNA, the CDR3 is TGTGCTAGTGGTTTGGTAGGGGTCGCGGGGGGGCGTACGCAGTATTTT. This encodes CASGLVGVAGGRTQYF.

In its sample, this clone was seen a few times. V usage is TRBV4-1 and J usage is TRBJ1-1, with a possible D match to TRBD1 (6 bases). CDR3 length equals 14 residues. V lost 5 bases, J lost 5 bases, and 15 bases lay in between. Germline V gene sequence: CDR1 MGHRA, CDR2 YSYEKL. For the CDR3, the DNA is TGCGCCAGCAGCGGACCCTTAAGGGGGACTGAAGCTTTCTTT. Its translation: CASSGPLRGTEAFF.

The chain links TRBV5-1 to TRBJ2-5; weak D call: TRBD2 (6 bases). The V gene lost 4 bases and the J gene lost 3 bases, with 13 bases spanning the gap. Germline V gives CDR1 SGHRS, CDR2 YFSETQ. The CDR3 loop spans 14 amino acids. Here the CDR3 reads CASSGGTEKETQYF. DNA for the CDR3: TGCGCCAGCAGCGGGGGGACTGAGAAAGAGACCCAGTACTTC.

The chain has TRBV3-1 (or the pseudogene TRBV3-2) and TRBJ1-2; D uncertain. With 2 bases removed from V and 8 bases from J, the gap between germline ends came to 15 bases. The V gene's germline CDR1 is LGHDT and CDR2 YNNKEL (reference sequence). The length of the CDR3 is 14 residues. The DNA for the CDR3 is TGTGCCAGCAGCCAATCTGGGCCCCGAGGGGGCTACACCTTC. Amino acid sequence: CASSQSGPRGGYTF.